This T cell receptor (beta chain) derives from a study of CD8+CD57+ T cells in acquired aplastic anemia. General observations from the study: Patients and controls had in common twenty-nine CD8+ CDR3 sequences.

As to this clonotype: Antigen: not known.

This CDR3 is built from 15 residues. From germline, CDR1 is SGHRS and CDR2 YFSETQ. The ends lost 4 bases at V and 7 bases at J; junction bases unmatched: 8. Profiling of TCR beta VDJ combinations and CDR3 sequences used genomic DNA as template. From the reads, TCRdb called clonotypes with MiXCR, one entry per CDR3 protein. The table has 160,000 or so distinct CDR3 sequences, more than 45% seen once. An expansion of CD8+CD57+ cells by flow cytometry had been shown in patients chosen for sequencing. Sequencing was performed on sorted CD4+, CD8+, or CD8+CD57+ T cells (not recorded which) from PBMCs. V and J are TRBV5-1 and TRBJ1-6; 7 bases line up with TRBD1. The TCR comes from a human donor with aplastic anemia. CDR3 protein: CASSVGTEKNSPLHF. The CDR3, as DNA: TGCGCCAGCAGCGTAGGGACAGAGAAGAATTCACCCCTCCACTTT.